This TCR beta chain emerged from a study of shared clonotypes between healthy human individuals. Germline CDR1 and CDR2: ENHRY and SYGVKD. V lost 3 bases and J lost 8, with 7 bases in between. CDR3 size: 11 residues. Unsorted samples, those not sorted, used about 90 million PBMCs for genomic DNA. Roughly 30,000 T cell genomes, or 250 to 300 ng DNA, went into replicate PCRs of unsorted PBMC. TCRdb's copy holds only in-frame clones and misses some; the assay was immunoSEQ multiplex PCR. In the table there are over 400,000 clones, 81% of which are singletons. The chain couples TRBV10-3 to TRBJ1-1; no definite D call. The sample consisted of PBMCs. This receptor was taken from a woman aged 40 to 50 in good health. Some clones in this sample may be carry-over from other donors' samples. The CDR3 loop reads CAISDLVEAFF. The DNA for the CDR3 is TGTGCCATCAGTGATTTGGTGGAAGCTTTCTTT.